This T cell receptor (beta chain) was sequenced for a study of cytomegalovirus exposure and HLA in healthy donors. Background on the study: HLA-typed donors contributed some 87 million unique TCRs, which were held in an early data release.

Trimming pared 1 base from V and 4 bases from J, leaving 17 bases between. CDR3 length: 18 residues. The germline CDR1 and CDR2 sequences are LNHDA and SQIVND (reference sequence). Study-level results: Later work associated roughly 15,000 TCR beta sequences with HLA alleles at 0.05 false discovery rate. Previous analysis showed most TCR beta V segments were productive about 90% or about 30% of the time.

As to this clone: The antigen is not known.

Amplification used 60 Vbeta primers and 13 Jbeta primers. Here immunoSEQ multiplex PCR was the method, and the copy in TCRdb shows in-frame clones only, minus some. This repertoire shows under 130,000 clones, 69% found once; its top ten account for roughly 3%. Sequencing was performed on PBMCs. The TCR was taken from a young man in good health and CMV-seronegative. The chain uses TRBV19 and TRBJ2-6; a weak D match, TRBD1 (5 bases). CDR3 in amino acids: CASSIGQQGSGGANVLTF. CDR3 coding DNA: TGTGCCAGTAGTATAGGGCAGCAAGGCTCAGGGGGGGCCAACGTCCTGACTTTC.